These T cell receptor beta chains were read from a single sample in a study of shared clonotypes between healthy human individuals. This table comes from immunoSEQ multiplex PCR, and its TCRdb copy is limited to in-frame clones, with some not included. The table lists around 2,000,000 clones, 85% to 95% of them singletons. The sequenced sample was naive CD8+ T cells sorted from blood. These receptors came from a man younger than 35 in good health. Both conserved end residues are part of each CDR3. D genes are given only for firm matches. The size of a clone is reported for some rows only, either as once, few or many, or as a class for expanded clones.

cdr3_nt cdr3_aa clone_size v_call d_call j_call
TGTGCCAGCAGTGGGCAGGGGACCGATACGCAGTATTTT CASSGQGTDTQYF . TRBV2 . TRBJ2-3
TGTGCCAGCAGTTACTTTGACGGCCAAGAGACCCAGTACTTC CASSYFDGQETQYF . TRBV6-5 . TRBJ2-5
TGTGCCAGCAGTCCCCAGGTCTATGGCTACACCTTC CASSPQVYGYTF . TRBV28 . TRBJ1-2
TGTGCCAGCCGGACAGGGGGGATGGAGACCCAGTACTTC CASRTGGMETQYF . TRBV27 TRBD1 TRBJ2-5
TGTGCCAGCAGCCTTCTGGACGGTAGCAATCAGCCCCAGCATTTT CASSLLDGSNQPQHF once TRBV7-8 . TRBJ1-5
TGTGCCATCAGTGAAGAGGCAGGGACCTACAATGAGCAGTTCTTC CAISEEAGTYNEQFF . TRBV10-3 . TRBJ2-1
TGTGCCAGCAGTGATTTAGCGGGAATCGGCGAGCAGTACTTC CASSDLAGIGEQYF . TRBV2 TRBD2 TRBJ2-7
TGTGCCAGCAGCCTCCCTCCCGAGCAGTACTTC CASSLPPEQYF . TRBV6-5 . TRBJ2-7
TGTGCCTGGAGCCTCGGGGGAGGTAACACAGATACGCAGTATTTT CAWSLGGGNTDTQYF . TRBV30 . TRBJ2-3
TGTGCCTGGAGATTCACGACTAGCGCATTCTACGAGCAGTACTTC CAWRFTTSAFYEQYF once TRBV30 TRBD2 TRBJ2-7
TGTGCCAGCAGTTCTACCACGGAGGCGGGAGGGCGCCACGAGCAGTACTTC CASSSTTEAGGRHEQYF . TRBV2 TRBD2 TRBJ2-7
TGTGCCAGCAGCCCTATACAGGGTAGTGGACAGCCCCAGCATTTT CASSPIQGSGQPQHF . TRBV6-5 . TRBJ1-5
TGCGCCAGCAGCTTGGCCCCTGGACAGTTCCAAGCCTACGAGCAGTACTTC CASSLAPGQFQAYEQYF . TRBV5-1 . TRBJ2-7
TGTGCCAGCAGCCGACCACCCCTAGGGGAGTTCTTC CASSRPPLGEFF . TRBV5-4 . TRBJ2-1
TGTGCCAGCAGCCCAGACTCCTTCTCCTCCTACGAGCAGTACTTC CASSPDSFSSYEQYF . TRBV9 . TRBJ2-7
TGTGCCAGCTCACCAGAGCCAGTTGTCGAGCAGTACTTC CASSPEPVVEQYF . TRBV18 . TRBJ2-7
TGTGCCAGCAGCGTAGATGGGGACAGCGACTACGAGCAGTACTTC CASSVDGDSDYEQYF . TRBV9 TRBD1 TRBJ2-7
TGTGCCAGCAGCTTAGCGGGACAGGGTAGGGGCTACACCTTC CASSLAGQGRGYTF . TRBV7-9 TRBD1 TRBJ1-2
TGTGCCAGCAGTGTCGGACAGGGGGTTCCTGAAAAAATGTTTTTT CASSVGQGVPEKMFF . TRBV2 TRBD1 TRBJ1-4
TGTGCCAGCAGTTTAGACCACACAGATACGCAGTATTTT CASSLDHTDTQYF . TRBV27 . TRBJ2-3
TGTGCCAGCAGCTCCGCCCCCGGGACTAGCGGGAGATACGAGCAGTACTTC CASSSAPGTSGRYEQYF once TRBV7-9 TRBD2 TRBJ2-7
TGTGCCAGCAGCTTGGGGTTAGCCAAAAACATTCAGTACTTC CASSLGLAKNIQYF few TRBV5-4 . TRBJ2-4
TGTGCCAGCAGTAGGTCCTCCCTGAAGACCGGGGAGCTGTTTTTT CASSRSSLKTGELFF . TRBV27 . TRBJ2-2
TGTGCCAGTACCCCCGGGACACCGTACGAGCAGTACTTC CASTPGTPYEQYF . TRBV19 . TRBJ2-7
TGTGCCAGCAGTGGGCTAGCATACGAGCAGTACTTC CASSGLAYEQYF . TRBV2 . TRBJ2-7
TGCGCCAGCAGCCAAGGTCCGTCTTGGACCCTGGCTTCACCCCTCCACTTT CASSQGPSWTLASPLHF . TRBV4-1 . TRBJ1-6
TGTGCCAGCAGCTTAATGGAGAACACTGAAGCTTTCTTT CASSLMENTEAFF . TRBV13 . TRBJ1-1
TGTGCCAGCAGCTTAACGGAGTTCACAGATACGCAGTATTTT CASSLTEFTDTQYF . TRBV5-4 . TRBJ2-3
TGTGCCATCACGCCAGCGGGAGGAGATACCGGGGAGCTGTTTTTT CAITPAGGDTGELFF . TRBV10-3 TRBD2 TRBJ2-2
TGTGCCAGCAGTTTTGCTAGCGGGGGTTCCTACGAGCAGTACTTC CASSFASGGSYEQYF . TRBV27 TRBD2 TRBJ2-7
TGTGCCAGCAGTGAAGAGGGGGCATTCTCCTACGAGCAGTACTTC CASSEEGAFSYEQYF . TRBV6-1 TRBD1 TRBJ2-7
TGTGCCAGCAGCTTGGGATTTAACACTGAAGCTTTCTTT CASSLGFNTEAFF . TRBV5-8 . TRBJ1-1
TGTGCCAGCAGTTACTTCAATTCGGATACGCAGTATTTT CASSYFNSDTQYF few TRBV6-6 . TRBJ2-3
TGTGCCAGCAGCCTACGGGAAAGCAATGAGCAGTTCTTC CASSLRESNEQFF . TRBV9 . TRBJ2-1